This T cell receptor (beta chain) was profiled in a study of PD-L1 blockade in urothelial cancer. The time point was: peripheral blood 6 weeks after treatment start. Each patient's cancer was a locally advanced or metastatic urothelial carcinoma. Data came from immunoSEQ multiplex PCR; TCRdb stores just in-frame clones and leaves some out. The sample consists of 95,000 to 150,000 clones, about 82% of them appearing once. CDR1 SGDLS and CDR2 YYNGEE come from the germline V gene. The CDR3 extends over 15 amino acids. V gave up 3 bases and J gave up 2 bases; unmatched junction bases: 6. The receptor comes from a man over 45 with urothelial cancer. V usage is TRBV9 and J usage is TRBJ1-2; 8 bases line up with TRBD1. Sequencing used PBMCs, obtained around atezolizumab (anti-PD-L1) treatment. The CDR3 DNA follows: TGTGCCAGCAGCGAGACGGGACAGGAAAACTATGGCTACACCTTC. Translated: CASSETGQENYGYTF.